The text below deals with one T cell receptor beta chain. These data are taken from a study of blood T cell repertoires in COVID-19. At the level of the study: COVID-19 samples, acute and convalescent, were from the United States, Italy and Spain. From T cells, B-cell-depleted T cells, or PBMCs came the material, which was cDNA or gDNA.

The CDR3 has 15 amino acids. After removal of 6 bases from V and 8 bases from J, the junction contained 13 bases not matched to a gene. CDR1 is MNHEY, CDR2 SMNVEV, per germline (reference sequence). Original analysis: How many nucleated cells were present was estimated from reference gene primer amplification. Clones were read by immunoSEQ multiplex PCR, and TCRdb kept only the in-frame ones, dropping some. Clonal size and the V and J genes are those of that table, whereas D and trimming came from the DNA. The sample holds some 76,000 clones; over 70% are singletons and the top ten take 11%. The gene calls are TRBV27 and TRBJ1-2, with 9 bases aligning to TRBD1. The TCR comes from a man aged 45-60 years with acute or convalescent COVID-19. The material sequenced was peripheral blood. CDR3 in DNA: TGTGCCAGCAGCCAATCGGGACAGGGTATAATGGGCTACACCTTC. Its translation: CASSQSGQGIMGYTF.